This entry is about one T cell receptor beta chain. The data were taken from a study of OX40 agonist ivuxolimab in advanced cancers. The V and J ends lost 2 bases and 0 bases, in that order; junction bases with no gene match: 4. Germline values: CDR1 SGHNT, CDR2 YYREEE (reference sequence). The CDR3 loop spans 15 amino acids. Data came from immunoSEQ multiplex PCR; TCRdb stores just in-frame clones and leaves some out. Of 60,000 to 80,000 clones in the sample, around 80% are singletons; the top ten hold 5%. The chain uses TRBV5-4 and TRBJ2-7; TRBD1 matches 8 bases. Sequencing was performed on CD4+ or CD8+ T cells sorted from blood, taken in a trial of the OX40 agonist ivuxolimab. The origin of this receptor is an adult with an advanced solid tumor such as melanoma, head and neck, liver or kidney cancer. As DNA, the CDR3 is TGTGCCAGCAGCTTCGGACAGGGCCACTCCTACGAGCAGTACTTC. Translation gives CASSFGQGHSYEQYF.